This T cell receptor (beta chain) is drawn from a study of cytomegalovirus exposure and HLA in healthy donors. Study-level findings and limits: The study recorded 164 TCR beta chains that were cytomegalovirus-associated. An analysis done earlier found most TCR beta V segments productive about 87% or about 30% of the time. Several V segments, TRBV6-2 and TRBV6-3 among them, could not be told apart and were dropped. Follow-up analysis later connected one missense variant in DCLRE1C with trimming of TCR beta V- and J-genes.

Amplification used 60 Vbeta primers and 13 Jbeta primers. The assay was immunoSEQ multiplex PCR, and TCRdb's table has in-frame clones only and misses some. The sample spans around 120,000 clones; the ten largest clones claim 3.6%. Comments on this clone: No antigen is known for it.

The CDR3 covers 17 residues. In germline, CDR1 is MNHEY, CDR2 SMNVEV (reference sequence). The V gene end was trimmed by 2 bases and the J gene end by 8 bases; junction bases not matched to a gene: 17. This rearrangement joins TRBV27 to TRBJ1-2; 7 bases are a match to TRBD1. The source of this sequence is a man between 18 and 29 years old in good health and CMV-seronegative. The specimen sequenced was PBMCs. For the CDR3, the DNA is TGTGCCAGCAGTTTAGCCTCGACAGGGCTAAGTATACTCGGCTACACCTTC. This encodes CASSLASTGLSILGYTF.